These T cell receptor beta chains were read from a single sample in a study of PD-1 blockade in classical Hodgkin lymphoma. Clones were read by immunoSEQ multiplex PCR, and TCRdb kept only the in-frame ones, dropping some. The sample records tens of thousands of clones, 60% to 80% being singletons. Here the sequenced sample was peripheral blood mononuclear cells (PBMCs), taken before the fourth cycle of nivolumab. Receptor source: a human donor with classical Hodgkin lymphoma. Each CDR3 is given with its conserved first and last residue. Fields, in order: clone size, V gene, D gene, J gene, CDR3 DNA, CDR3 protein. The D gene is left open where the match is weak. Part of the rows lack a size; the others show once, few, many or a class for expanded clones.

>once|TRBV27|.|TRBJ1-2
TGTGCCAGTGGGGGCCCCTATGGCTACACCTTC
CASGGPYGYTF
>few|TRBV6-1|.|TRBJ2-7
TGTGCCAGCAGTGAAGATCCGAAGAACGAGCAGTACTTC
CASSEDPKNEQYF
>.|TRBV6-5|.|TRBJ1-2
TGTGCCAGCAGTTACTCCACAGGTGTTTTTAACTATGGCTACACCTTC
CASSYSTGVFNYGYTF
>.|TRBV25-1|TRBD2|TRBJ2-7
TGTGCCAGCAGTGAACTAGCGGGAGGTTCGAGATCCTACGAGCAGTACTTC
CASSELAGGSRSYEQYF
>.|TRBV9|.|TRBJ2-2
TGTGCCAGCAGCGTTCCGCGTGAAGGGGGGGTCACCGGGGAGCTGTTTTTT
CASSVPREGGVTGELFF
>medium-sized|TRBV9|.|TRBJ2-7
TGTGCCAGCAGCTCCCTAGAGGGGGAGGGCTCCTACGAGCAGTACTTC
CASSSLEGEGSYEQYF
>.|TRBV5-1|.|TRBJ1-2
TGCGCCAGCAGCTTTGGGGGCGCGGGTGGCTACACCTTC
CASSFGGAGGYTF
>.|TRBV28|.|TRBJ1-5
TGTGCCAGCAGTTTAGCAGGGTCGGGCAATCAGCCCCAGCATTTT
CASSLAGSGNQPQHF
>.|TRBV28|.|TRBJ2-4
TGTGCCGCTCTGGACACCGCCAAAAACATTCAGTACTTC
CAALDTAKNIQYF
>.|TRBV4-2|.|TRBJ2-1
TGTGCCAGCAGCCAAGGGAAAGTCGATGAGCAGTTCTTC
CASSQGKVDEQFF
>.|TRBV27|.|TRBJ1-3
TGTGCCAGCACGACCTTGGGGGGAAACACCATATATTTT
CASTTLGGNTIYF
>.|TRBV7-2|TRBD1|TRBJ1-5
TGTGCCAGCAGCTTAGGGGCGGGACAGACTCAGCCCCAGCATTTT
CASSLGAGQTQPQHF
>.|TRBV10-2|TRBD2|TRBJ2-2
TGCGCCAGCGGTCGAGCGGGAGCTGTCGGGGAGCTGTTTTTT
CASGRAGAVGELFF
>.|TRBV4-1|TRBD2|TRBJ2-1
TGCGCCAGCAGCCAAGGACTAGCGGGTACCGTTAGGGGTGAGCAGTTCTTC
CASSQGLAGTVRGEQFF
>.|TRBV10-3|.|TRBJ2-7
TGTGCCATCAGTAACCCCGACGAGCCCTACGAGCAGTACTTC
CAISNPDEPYEQYF
>few|TRBV19|.|TRBJ2-1
TGTGCCAGTAGTCGGATGTCCTACAATGAGCAGTTCTTC
CASSRMSYNEQFF
>few|TRBV27|.|TRBJ1-6
TGTGCCAGCAGTCCGGGCAGCTCCTATAATTCACCCCTCCACTTT
CASSPGSSYNSPLHF
>.|TRBV7-2|TRBD2|TRBJ2-1
TGTGCCAGCAGCAGGACTAGCGGGGGATACAATGAGCAGTTCTTC
CASSRTSGGYNEQFF
>.|TRBV6-1|.|TRBJ2-3
TGTGCCAGCAGTGAGTTCAGGGGCCCGGGAGATACGCAGTATTTT
CASSEFRGPGDTQYF
>.|TRBV14|.|TRBJ2-7
TGTGCCAGCAGCCGACTAGAGGGACGATACGAGCAGTACTTC
CASSRLEGRYEQYF
>.|TRBV4-3|.|TRBJ1-6
TGCGCCAGCAGCCAAGATACGGCCAGGGGAGGCTCACCCCTCCACTTT
CASSQDTARGGSPLHF
>once|TRBV7-2|TRBD2|TRBJ2-1
TGTGCCAGCAGTCCAAGCGGGGGGGCCTTGTATGAGCAGTTCTTC
CASSPSGGALYEQFF
>.|TRBV7-6|TRBD2|TRBJ2-3
TGTGCCAGCAGCTCTGCCCCACGGGGGGGCAAAGATACGCAGTATTTT
CASSSAPRGGKDTQYF
>.|TRBV7-9|.|TRBJ1-2
TGTGCCAGCAGCTTAGGAGATACGGATTATGGCTACACCTTC
CASSLGDTDYGYTF
>.|TRBV7-9|.|TRBJ1-1
TGTGCCAGCAGCTTAGCGAGTCCAGGGTGGAACACTGAAGCTTTCTTT
CASSLASPGWNTEAFF
>.|TRBV5-1|.|TRBJ2-1
TGCGCCAGCAGCTTGGGCGGTCAAGATGAGCAGTTCTTC
CASSLGGQDEQFF
>.|TRBV11-2|.|TRBJ2-6
TGTGCCAGCAGCTTAGATCAGGGGCATGGGGCCAACGTCCTGACTTTC
CASSLDQGHGANVLTF
>.|TRBV2|.|TRBJ1-4
TGTGCCAGCAGTGAAGGGAGGGCAACTAATGAAAAACTGTTTTTT
CASSEGRATNEKLFF
>.|TRBV2|TRBD2|TRBJ2-2
TGTGCCACGGGGGGGACGACGAACACCGGGGAGCTGTTTTTT
CATGGTTNTGELFF
>.|TRBV5-1|TRBD1|TRBJ2-5
TGCGCCAGCAGCGAACCCAGGACAGGGGGCGCGGGGGAGACCCAGTACTTC
CASSEPRTGGAGETQYF
>.|TRBV28|TRBD2|TRBJ2-2
TGTGCCAGCAGGTTCGGCGGGGCGGGAGTCACCGGGGAGCTGTTTTTT
CASRFGGAGVTGELFF
>once|TRBV19|.|TRBJ1-1
TGTGCCAGTCTCCCCCGGACGGTGAACACTGAAGCTTTCTTT
CASLPRTVNTEAFF
>.|TRBV7-9|.|TRBJ2-2
TGTGCCACAGCAGTTTTACCTGGGAACACCGGGGAGCTGTTTTTT
CATAVLPGNTGELFF
>.|TRBV5-1|TRBD1|TRBJ2-3
TGCGCCAGCAGCCTACAGGGGGGCACAGATACGCAGTATTTT
CASSLQGGTDTQYF
>few|TRBV2|.|TRBJ1-2
TGTGCCAGCAGTGTGATGGCGGTCGGCTACACCTTC
CASSVMAVGYTF
>few|TRBV5-1|.|TRBJ1-1
TGCGCCAGCGGTCCGGGGCATAGGGGCACTGAAGCTTTCTTT
CASGPGHRGTEAFF
>.|TRBV14|TRBD2|TRBJ2-1
TGTGCCAGCAGCCAAGGACTAGCGGGGACCAATGAGCAGTTCTTC
CASSQGLAGTNEQFF
>.|TRBV28|.|TRBJ2-7
TGTGCCAGCAGTCCCAATCGGGGGGAGCAGTACTTC
CASSPNRGEQYF
>.|TRBV5-1|.|TRBJ2-3
TGCGCCAGCAGCTTGGGTGCGGCGATAAGCACAGATACGCAGTATTTT
CASSLGAAISTDTQYF
>few|TRBV9|.|TRBJ1-2
TGTGCCAGCAGCTCTCACTGGGGCAGCTATGGCTACACCTTC
CASSSHWGSYGYTF
>.|TRBV5-6|.|TRBJ1-2
TGTGCCAGCAGCTTAGTCCTTACCCTTCAGGGTAGGATTTATGGCTACACCTTC
CASSLVLTLQGRIYGYTF
>.|TRBV5-1|.|TRBJ2-7
TGCGCCAGCAGCTTGGGCCCGGGGTCAGCCTACGAGCAGTACTTC
CASSLGPGSAYEQYF
>.|TRBV18|TRBD1|TRBJ1-3
TGTGCCAGCTCACCGACTGCGACAGGGGTAATTGGAAACACCATATATTTT
CASSPTATGVIGNTIYF
>many|TRBV7-3|.|TRBJ2-2
TGTGCCAGCAGCCGGGGGTCCGGGGAGCTGTTTTTT
CASSRGSGELFF
>.|TRBV21-1|.|TRBJ2-3
TGTGCCACTTGGAGGAGGGAGGGCACAGATACGCAGTATTTT
CATWRREGTDTQYF
>.|TRBV6-5|.|TRBJ2-1
TGTGCCAGCTTCGAAGCGAGGCATGGCGGTGAGCAGTTCTTC
CASFEARHGGEQFF
>.|TRBV5-8|.|TRBJ1-6
TGTGCCAGCAGCTTGGCGGGAGGGGGTTCACCCCTCCACTTT
CASSLAGGGSPLHF
>few|TRBV9|.|TRBJ1-2
TGTGCCAGCAGCTTGGGACAAAATAACTATGGCTACACCTTC
CASSLGQNNYGYTF
>.|TRBV4-2|TRBD1|TRBJ1-1
TGTGCCAGCAGCCGGACACAGGGGCTGAACACTGAAGCTTTCTTT
CASSRTQGLNTEAFF
>once|TRBV9|.|TRBJ1-1
TGTGCCAGCAGCGAGGGATCGAACACTGAAGCTTTCTTT
CASSEGSNTEAFF
>.|TRBV28|.|TRBJ2-7
TGTGCCAGCAGTTTTCCAGGGTGGGGCTACGAGCAGTACTTC
CASSFPGWGYEQYF